This TCR beta chain emerged from a study of CD8+CD57+ T cells in acquired aplastic anemia. Study context: Quantities of DNA derived from sorted CD4+ and CD8+ cells averaged 3.2 ug.

Regarding this clonotype: Its antigen remains unknown.

Germline-derived CDR1 and CDR2 are SGHDT and YYEEEE. This CDR3 spans 15 amino acids. V was clipped by 5 bases and J by 0 bases, with 11 bases between them. The study's findings and limits: Statistical testing detected no significant gap in CD8+ Simpson's diversity between patients and controls. Around 27 CD8+ CDR3 sequences occurred in both the patients and the controls.

Genomic DNA served as template for TCR beta VDJ and CDR3 profiling. Each CDR3 protein is one row after TCRdb ran MiXCR on the reads. The repertoire consists of more than 150,000 distinct CDR3 sequences, with 64% occurring once and the leading ten covering around 46%. This sequence originates from a human donor with severe aplastic anemia or a healthy control (not recorded which). Source material: sorted CD4+, CD8+, or CD8+CD57+ T cells (not recorded which) from PBMCs. This chain connects TRBV5-6 to TRBJ1-4; TRBD1 might be the D (6 bases). In nucleotides, the CDR3 is TGTGCCAGCAGGGCTACAGGGCCAACTAATGAAAAACTGTTTTTT. It yields the protein CASRATGPTNEKLFF.